This T cell receptor (beta chain) was observed in a study of T cells in Graves' hyperthyroidism and ophthalmopathy. RNA transcripts were the template for amplifying TCR beta CDR3 regions. A set of HTBI primers served as the primers for a first-round RT-PCR of the TCR CDR3. Via MiXCR, TCRdb re-called the multiplex PCR reads, giving one row per CDR3 protein. The repertoire holds more than 300,000 distinct CDR3 sequences, with about 18% as singletons. Trimming took 5 bases from V and 6 from J; bases not matched to a gene: 9. The CDR3 totals 14 residues. The germline V gene encodes CDR1 DFQATT and CDR2 SNEGSKA (reference sequence). Overall study findings and caveats: Researchers found most expanded thyroid clonotypes above 0.001 in blood as well. A model of 13 V-J pairs discriminated ophthalmopathy from stable hyperthyroidism.

There are many counts of this clonotype. Its target is unknown. The blood was taken when hyperthyroidism was first diagnosed, before any ophthalmopathy symptoms showed up. This receptor was identified in a woman aged 30 to 39 with Graves' hyperthyroidism that later progressed to Graves' ophthalmopathy. Sequences were obtained from blood. V is TRBV20-1 and J is TRBJ2-3, with 9 bases identical to TRBD1. The CDR3: CSAPQRGQGDTQYF. DNA of the CDR3: TGCAGTGCTCCCCAAAGGGGACAGGGTGATACGCAGTATTTT.